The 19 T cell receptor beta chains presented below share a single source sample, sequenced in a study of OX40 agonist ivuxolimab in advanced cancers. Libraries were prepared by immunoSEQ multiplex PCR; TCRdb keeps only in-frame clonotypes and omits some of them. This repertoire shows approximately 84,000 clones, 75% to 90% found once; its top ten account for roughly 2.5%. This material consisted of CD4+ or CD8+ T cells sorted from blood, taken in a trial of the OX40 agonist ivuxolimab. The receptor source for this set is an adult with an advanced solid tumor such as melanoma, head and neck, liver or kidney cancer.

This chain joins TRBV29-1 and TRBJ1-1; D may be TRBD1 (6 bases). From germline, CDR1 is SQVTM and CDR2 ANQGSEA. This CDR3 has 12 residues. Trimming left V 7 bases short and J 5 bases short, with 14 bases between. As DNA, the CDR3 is TGCAGCGCGGGACACGGGGGAACTGAAGCTTTCTTT. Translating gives CSAGHGGTEAFF.

In DNA form, the CDR3 reads TGCAGCGTTGATTTGGGGGGCTATAACTATGGCTACACCTTC. It codes for CSVDLGGYNYGYTF. The rearrangement links TRBV29-1 to TRBJ1-2; D may be TRBD1 (6 bases). CDR1 is SQVTM and CDR2 is ANQGSEA in the germline V gene. The V end was cut by 3 bases, the J end by 1 base, with 12 bases between. The CDR3 contains 14 residues.

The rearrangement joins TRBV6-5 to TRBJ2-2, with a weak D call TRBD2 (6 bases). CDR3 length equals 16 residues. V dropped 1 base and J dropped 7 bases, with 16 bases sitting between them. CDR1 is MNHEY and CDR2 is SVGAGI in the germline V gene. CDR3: CASSYLDTGGSGELFF. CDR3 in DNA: TGTGCCAGCAGTTACTTAGACACCGGGGGTAGCGGGGAGCTGTTTTTT.

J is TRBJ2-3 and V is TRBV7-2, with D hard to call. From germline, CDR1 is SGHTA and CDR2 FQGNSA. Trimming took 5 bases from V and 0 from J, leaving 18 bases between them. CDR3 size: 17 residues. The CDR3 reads CASSHQANVGSTDTQYF. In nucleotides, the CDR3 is TGTGCCAGCAGCCACCAGGCGAATGTGGGTAGCACAGATACGCAGTATTTT.

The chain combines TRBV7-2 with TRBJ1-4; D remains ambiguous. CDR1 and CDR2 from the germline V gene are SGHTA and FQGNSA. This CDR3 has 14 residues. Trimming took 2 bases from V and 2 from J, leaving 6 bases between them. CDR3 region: CASSLTQTNEKLFF. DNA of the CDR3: TGTGCCAGCAGCTTAACGCAGACTAATGAAAAACTGTTTTTT. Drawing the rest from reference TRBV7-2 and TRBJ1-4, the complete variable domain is GAGVSQSPSNKVTEKGKDVELRCDPISGHTALYWYRQSLGQGLEFLIYFQGNSAPDKSGLPSDRFSAERTGGSVSTLTIQRTQQEDSAVYLCASSLTQTNEKLFFGSGTQLSVL.

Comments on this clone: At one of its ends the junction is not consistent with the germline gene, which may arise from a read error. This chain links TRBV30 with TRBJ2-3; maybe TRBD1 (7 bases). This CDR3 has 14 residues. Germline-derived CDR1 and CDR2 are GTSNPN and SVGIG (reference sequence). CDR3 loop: CAWGVARGRHTQYF. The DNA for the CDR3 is TGTGCCTGGGGTGTTGCCAGGGGGAGGCATACGCAGTATTTT. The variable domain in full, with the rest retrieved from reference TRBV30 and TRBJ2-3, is SQTIHQWPATLVQPVGSPLSLECTVEGTSNPNLYWYRQAAGRGLQLLFYSVGIGQISSEVPQNLSASRPQDRQFILSSKKLLLSDSGFYLCAWGVARGRHTQYFGPGTRLTVL.

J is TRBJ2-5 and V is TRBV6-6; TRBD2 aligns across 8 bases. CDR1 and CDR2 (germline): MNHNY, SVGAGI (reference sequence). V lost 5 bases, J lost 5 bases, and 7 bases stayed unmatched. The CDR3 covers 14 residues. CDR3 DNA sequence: TGTGCCAGCAGTCGAAGCGGGGGAGGCGAGACCCAGTACTTC. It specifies CASSRSGGGETQYF.

The CDR3 protein is CASSLHEGYTEAFF. As DNA, the CDR3 is TGTGCCAGCAGCTTGCATGAGGGTTACACTGAAGCTTTCTTT. V is TRBV7-2 and J is TRBJ1-1; the D is unclear. The CDR3 consists of 14 residues. Germline V gene lookup returns CDR1 SGHTA and CDR2 FQGNSA. V was pared by 3 bases and J by 3 bases, with 11 bases between.

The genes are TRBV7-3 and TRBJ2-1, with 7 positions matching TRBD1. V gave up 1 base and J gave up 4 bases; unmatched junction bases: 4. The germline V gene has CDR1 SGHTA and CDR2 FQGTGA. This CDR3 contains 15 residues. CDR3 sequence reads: CASSLNRGLYNEQFF. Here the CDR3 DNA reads TGTGCCAGCAGCTTAAACAGGGGCCTTTACAATGAGCAGTTCTTC.

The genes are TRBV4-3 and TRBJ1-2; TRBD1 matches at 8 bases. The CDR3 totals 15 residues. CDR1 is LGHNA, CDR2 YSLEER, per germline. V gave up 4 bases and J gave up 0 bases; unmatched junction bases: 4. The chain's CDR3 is CASSLQQGANYGYTF. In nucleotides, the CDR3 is TGCGCCAGCAGCCTCCAACAGGGGGCTAACTATGGCTACACCTTC.

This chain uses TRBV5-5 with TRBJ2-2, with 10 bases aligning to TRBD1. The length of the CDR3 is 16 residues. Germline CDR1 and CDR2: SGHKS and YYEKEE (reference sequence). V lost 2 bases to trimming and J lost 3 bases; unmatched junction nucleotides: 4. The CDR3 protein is CASSFSGQGYTGELFF. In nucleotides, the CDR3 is TGTGCCAGCAGCTTCTCGGGACAGGGGTACACCGGGGAGCTGTTTTTT.

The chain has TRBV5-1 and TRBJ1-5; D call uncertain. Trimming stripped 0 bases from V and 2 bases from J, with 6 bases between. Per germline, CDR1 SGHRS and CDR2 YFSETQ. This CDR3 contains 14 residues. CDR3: CASSLGAGNQPQHF. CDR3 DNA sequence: TGCGCCAGCAGCTTGGGGGCAGGCAATCAGCCCCAGCATTTT.

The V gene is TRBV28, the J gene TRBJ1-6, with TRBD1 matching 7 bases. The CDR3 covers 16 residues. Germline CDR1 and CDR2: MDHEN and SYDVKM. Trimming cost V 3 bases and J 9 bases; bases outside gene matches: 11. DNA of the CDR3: TGTGCCAGCAGTTTGGGCCCGACAGGGTCCCGTTCACCCCTCCACTTT. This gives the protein CASSLGPTGSRSPLHF.

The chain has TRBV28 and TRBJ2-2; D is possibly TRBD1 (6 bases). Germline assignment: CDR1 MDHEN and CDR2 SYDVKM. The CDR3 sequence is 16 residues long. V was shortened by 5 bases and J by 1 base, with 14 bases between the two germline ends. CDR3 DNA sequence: TGTGCCAGCAGTCCTTCCTCCAGGGGGAACACCGGGGAGCTGTTTTTT. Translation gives CASSPSSRGNTGELFF.

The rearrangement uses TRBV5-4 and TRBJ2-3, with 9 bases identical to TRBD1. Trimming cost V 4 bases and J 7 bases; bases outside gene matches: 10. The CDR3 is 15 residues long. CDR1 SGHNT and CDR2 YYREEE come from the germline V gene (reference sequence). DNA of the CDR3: TGTGCCAGCAGCGGGGGGGGACAGGGAATGAATACGCAGTATTTT. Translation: CASSGGGQGMNTQYF.

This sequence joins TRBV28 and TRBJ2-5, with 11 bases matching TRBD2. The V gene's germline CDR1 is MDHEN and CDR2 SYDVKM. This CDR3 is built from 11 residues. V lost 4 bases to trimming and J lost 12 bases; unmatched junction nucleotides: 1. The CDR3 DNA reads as TGTGCCAGCAGTTCGGGACTAGCGGAGTACTTC. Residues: CASSSGLAEYF. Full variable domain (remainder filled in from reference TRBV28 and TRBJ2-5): DVKVTQSSRYLVKRTGEKVFLECVQDMDHENMFWYRQDPGLGLRLIYFSYDVKMKEKGDIPEGYSVSREKKERFSLILESASTNQTSMYLCASSSGLAEYFGPGTRLLVL.

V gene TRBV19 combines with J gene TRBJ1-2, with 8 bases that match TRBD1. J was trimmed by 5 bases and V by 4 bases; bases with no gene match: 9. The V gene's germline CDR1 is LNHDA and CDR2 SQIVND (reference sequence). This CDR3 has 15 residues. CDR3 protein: CASSSSDRGGYGYTF. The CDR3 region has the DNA TGTGCCAGTAGTAGTTCCGACAGGGGAGGATATGGCTACACCTTC.

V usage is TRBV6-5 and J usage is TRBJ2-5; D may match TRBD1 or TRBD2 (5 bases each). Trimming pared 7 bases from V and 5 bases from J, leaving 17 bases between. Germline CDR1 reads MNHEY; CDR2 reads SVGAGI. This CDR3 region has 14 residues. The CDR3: CASTRVGVAETQYF. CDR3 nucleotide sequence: TGTGCCAGCACCCGTGTGGGGGTCGCGGAGACCCAGTACTTC.

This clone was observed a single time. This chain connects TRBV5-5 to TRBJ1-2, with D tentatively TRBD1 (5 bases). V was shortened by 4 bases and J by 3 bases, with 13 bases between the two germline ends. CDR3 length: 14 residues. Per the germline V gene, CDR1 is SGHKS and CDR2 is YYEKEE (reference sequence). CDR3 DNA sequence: TGTGCCAGCAGCCTGGGGGAGGGATACTATGGCTACACCTTC. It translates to CASSLGEGYYGYTF.